This entry lists 29 T cell receptor beta chains sequenced from one sample in a study of T cell responses to AZD1222 COVID-19 vaccine. Sequencing used immunoSEQ multiplex PCR; TCRdb keeps in-frame clones, though not all of them. The sample contains 130,000 to 150,000 clones, 91% of which appear only once. This specimen was peripheral blood, taken on day 0 of AZD1222 vaccination. The receptor set was obtained from an adult in good health.

In DNA form, the CDR3 reads TGTGCCAGCAGCGTATCAGGAGGGAACACTGAAGCTTTCTTT. Protein: CASSVSGGNTEAFF. The gene calls are TRBV9 and TRBJ1-1, with D uncertain. This CDR3 spans 14 amino acids. Looked up from germline, CDR1 is SGDLS and CDR2 is YYNGEE. V was cut by 1 base and J by 1 base, with 8 bases left in between.

The chain couples TRBV30 to TRBJ1-1, with D possibly matching TRBD1 (6 bases). Germline CDR1 is GTSNPN and CDR2 is SVGIG (reference sequence). The CDR3 is made up of 12 amino acids. The V end was cut by 4 bases, the J end by 4 bases, with 10 bases between. CDR3 amino acids: CAWTGAGTEAFF. CDR3 DNA: TGTGCCTGGACAGGGGCGGGCACTGAAGCTTTCTTT.

This clone was counted once. As DNA, the CDR3 is TGCGCCAGCAGCCAAGATGGCCCTAACACTGAAGCTTTCTTT. Translating it yields CASSQDGPNTEAFF. The V gene is TRBV4-1, the J gene TRBJ1-1; D gene unclear. Germline V gives CDR1 MGHRA, CDR2 YSYEKL. Trimming removed 0 bases at V and 2 bases at J, with 7 bases between. CDR3 length equals 14 residues.

The chain combines TRBV30 with TRBJ1-1; D is unresolved. Germline assignment: CDR1 GTSNPN and CDR2 SVGIG (reference sequence). The CDR3 is made up of 14 amino acids. The germline V and J ends were trimmed by 3 bases and 0 bases, with 11 bases remaining between them. CDR3 in amino acids: CAWRRGFMNTEAFF. CDR3 DNA sequence: TGTGCCTGGAGAAGAGGATTCATGAACACTGAAGCTTTCTTT.

This chain joins TRBV20-1 and TRBJ2-6; 10 bases fit TRBD2. CDR1 is DFQATT and CDR2 is SNEGSKA in the germline V gene (reference sequence). This CDR3 comprises 17 residues. The ends lost 3 bases at V and 1 base at J; junction bases unmatched: 6. As DNA, the CDR3 is TGCAGTGCTAGTTCCGGGACTAGCGTATCTGGGGCCAACGTCCTGACTTTC. Its protein product is CSASSGTSVSGANVLTF.

The gene calls are TRBV4-3 and TRBJ2-1; D unclear. The germline CDR1 and CDR2 sequences are LGHNA and YSLEER. Deletions cut 0 bases from V and 3 bases from J, with 21 bases between. The CDR3 has 19 residues. The CDR3 DNA is TGCGCCAGCAGCCAAGATCCCCCTGAGGTCATCATCTACTACAATGAGCAGTTCTTC. Translating gives CASSQDPPEVIIYYNEQFF.

The chain has TRBV3-1 (or the pseudogene TRBV3-2) and TRBJ1-1, with D unclear. This CDR3 comprises 14 residues. V gave up 1 base and J gave up 5 bases, with 11 bases separating them. Germline loops: CDR1 LGHDT, CDR2 YNNKEL (reference sequence). CDR3 in amino acids: CASSQVPFGTEAFF. CDR3 in DNA: TGTGCCAGCAGCCAAGTACCCTTCGGGACTGAAGCTTTCTTT.

In the case of this clone: This sample includes further DNA sequences coding for the same CDR3. The chain links TRBV9 to TRBJ2-5, with D uncertain. Germline CDR1 is SGDLS and CDR2 is YYNGEE. Trimming pared 0 bases from V and 2 bases from J, leaving 5 bases between. This CDR3 has 13 residues. In DNA, the CDR3 is TGTGCCAGCAGCGTAGCGGGTCAAGAGACCCAGTACTTC. It yields the protein CASSVAGQETQYF. The full variable domain, with the rest looked up from reference TRBV9 and TRBJ2-5, is DSGVTQTPKHLITATGQRVTLRCSPRSGDLSVYWYQQSLDQGLQFLIQYYNGEERAKGNILERFSAQQFPDLHSELNLSSLELGDSALYFCASSVAGQETQYFGPGTRLLVL.

CDR3 protein: CASSINTVFYGYTF. The CDR3 DNA is TGTGCCAGTAGTATTAATACCGTCTTCTATGGCTACACCTTC. J is TRBJ1-2 and V is TRBV19; no firm D call. Deletions cut 3 bases from V and 4 bases from J, with 12 bases between. CDR3 length: 14 amino acids. Germline CDR1 and CDR2: LNHDA and SQIVND (reference sequence).

This clone was counted between two and nine times. This chain links TRBV19 with TRBJ2-6, with D perhaps being TRBD1 or TRBD2 (5 bases each). Germline V gene data show CDR1 as LNHDA and CDR2 as SQIVND (reference sequence). This CDR3 contains 17 residues. V lost 8 bases to trimming and J lost 0 bases, with 17 bases between them. CDR3 in amino acids: CASSRVPGLSGANVLTF. In DNA form, the CDR3 reads TGTGCCAGTTCCCGGGTTCCGGGGCTCTCTGGGGCCAACGTCCTGACTTTC.

The chain has TRBV24-1 and TRBJ1-5; 12 bases fit TRBD1. This CDR3 region has 18 residues. Germline V CDR1 and CDR2: KGHDR, SFDVKD. V was clipped by 4 bases and J by 1 base; unmatched bases: 7. CDR3 nucleotide sequence: TGTGCCACCAGTGACTCCGGGACAGGGGGCTTCAGCAATCAGCCCCAGCATTTT. As protein: CATSDSGTGGFSNQPQHF.

The chain couples TRBV19 to TRBJ1-1, with D uncertain. Deletions cut 5 bases from V and 4 bases from J, with 11 bases between. Germline V CDR1 and CDR2: LNHDA, SQIVND (reference sequence). This CDR3 comprises 13 residues. The CDR3 is CASSPDRSTEAFF. DNA for the CDR3: TGTGCCAGTAGTCCCGATAGGAGCACTGAAGCTTTCTTT. Filled out from reference TRBV19 and TRBJ1-1, the complete variable domain reads DGGITQSPKYLFRKEGQNVTLSCEQNLNHDAMYWYRQDPGQGLRLIYYSQIVNDFQKGDIAEGYSVSREKKESFPLTVTSAQKNPTAFYLCASSPDRSTEAFFGQGTRLTVV.

The rearrangement joins TRBV29-1 to TRBJ1-3, with D possibly being TRBD1 (6 bases). The CDR3 extends over 12 amino acids. The V end lost 7 bases, the J end lost 2 bases, and 9 bases lay between the germline ends. CDR1 SQVTM and CDR2 ANQGSEA come from the germline V gene. The CDR3 DNA reads as TGCAGCGCAGGGGCTCCTGGAAACACCATATATTTT. Residues: CSAGAPGNTIYF.

The chain links TRBV25-1 to TRBJ2-1; TRBD1 might be the D (5 bases). Trimming stripped 2 bases from V and 11 bases from J, with 13 bases between. The CDR3 is 13 amino acids. Germline values: CDR1 MGHDK, CDR2 SYGVNS. CDR3 in amino acids: CASSEPTGTQQFF. CDR3 DNA sequence: TGTGCCAGCAGTGAACCTACAGGAACCCAGCAGTTCTTC.

This chain connects TRBV6-5 to TRBJ1-3, with D maybe TRBD1 (5 bases). Germline V gives CDR1 MNHEY, CDR2 SVGAGI. This CDR3 is built from 14 residues. Trimming took 5 bases from V and 0 from J, leaving 8 bases between them. CDR3 sequence: CASSRDFSGNTIYF. The CDR3 DNA follows: TGTGCCAGCAGTAGGGACTTCTCTGGAAACACCATATATTTT.

The CDR3 region is CASSLEGGTDTQYF. The CDR3 nucleotides read TGTGCCAGCAGCTTAGAGGGTGGCACAGATACGCAGTATTTT. The genes are TRBV7-2 and TRBJ2-3; D gene ambiguous. Germline CDR1 reads SGHTA; CDR2 reads FQGNSA. This CDR3 contains 14 residues. The V gene lost 1 base and the J gene lost 1 base, with 6 bases spanning the gap.

This rearrangement joins TRBV5-1 to TRBJ2-3; 8 nucleotides align to TRBD1. Per germline, CDR1 SGHRS and CDR2 YFSETQ. CDR3 size: 14 residues. Trimming at V came to 3 bases and at J to 7 bases, leaving 7 bases not matched to a gene. CDR3 sequence: CASSSRTGSNTQYF. The CDR3 DNA reads TGCGCCAGCAGCTCCCGGACAGGGTCAAATACGCAGTATTTT.

V gene TRBV18 combines with J gene TRBJ2-7, with D maybe TRBD2 (6 bases). V lost 3 bases, J lost 6 bases, and 18 bases lay in between. The CDR3 has 15 residues. CDR1 and CDR2 from the germline V gene are KGHSH and LQKENI. CDR3 in amino acids: CASSPIEGTAFEQYF. CDR3 DNA: TGTGCCAGCTCACCGATTGAGGGGACTGCGTTCGAGCAGTACTTC.

The DNA for the CDR3 is TGTGCCAGCAGCTTAGTGACTGGGGCAAGTAGTGAGCAGTTCTTC. Protein: CASSLVTGASSEQFF. The rearrangement joins TRBV11-3 to TRBJ2-1; possible D gene TRBD1, 5 bases. The CDR3 extends over 15 amino acids. Germline V CDR1 and CDR2: SGHNT, YENEEA. Trimming pared 1 base from V and 9 bases from J, leaving 16 bases between.

This clone was recorded only once. Written as DNA, the CDR3 is TGTGCCAGCAGCCCAGGGGGGAACTATGGCTACACCTTC. As protein: CASSPGGNYGYTF. This rearrangement joins TRBV3-1 (or the pseudogene TRBV3-2) to TRBJ1-2; 7 bases line up with TRBD1. Per the germline V gene, CDR1 is LGHDT and CDR2 is YNNKEL (reference sequence). The CDR3 length is 13 residues. V lost 4 bases and J lost 2; bases outside the gene matches: 1.

The chain uses TRBV4-3 and TRBJ1-4; D unresolved. The CDR3 runs to 14 residues. V shed 1 base and J shed 8 bases, with 11 bases lying between them. The germline V gene encodes CDR1 LGHNA and CDR2 YSLEER. The CDR3 loop reads CASSQGKGREKLFF. The CDR3, as DNA: TGCGCCAGCAGCCAAGGGAAGGGCCGGGAAAAACTGTTTTTT.

This sequence joins TRBV24-1 and TRBJ2-3, with a tentative D call TRBD1 (7 bases). The CDR3 is 19 residues long. V gave up 1 base and J gave up 2 bases, with 21 bases separating them. The germline gives CDR1 KGHDR, CDR2 SFDVKD. CDR3 loop: CATSDFGTDGGLNTDTQYF. DNA for the CDR3: TGTGCCACCAGTGATTTTGGGACAGACGGGGGCTTAAACACAGATACGCAGTATTTT.

This rearrangement joins TRBV5-1 to TRBJ1-1; D remains unclear. The CDR3 contains 13 residues. Trimming took 1 base from V and 1 from J, leaving 5 bases between them. Germline CDR1 and CDR2: SGHRS and YFSETQ. CDR3 coding DNA: TGCGCCAGCAGCTTGTCAACGAACACTGAAGCTTTCTTT. It encodes CASSLSTNTEAFF.

V gene TRBV28 combines with J gene TRBJ2-2, with a tentative D call TRBD1 (7 bases). Germline V gives CDR1 MDHEN, CDR2 SYDVKM. The CDR3 has 14 residues. V shed 7 bases and J shed 13 bases, with 22 bases lying between them. This CDR3 is CASTHGTAGFRLFF. For the CDR3, the DNA is TGTGCCAGCACCCACGGGACAGCGGGTTTCAGGCTGTTTTTT.

This clone turned up a few times. As DNA, the CDR3 is TGTGCCACCCGAGCGGGGGGCACAGATACGCAGTATTTT. The encoded protein is CATRAGGTDTQYF. The chain couples TRBV6-5 to TRBJ2-3; 8 positions match TRBD2. V shed 10 bases and J 1 base; nucleotides not matched to a gene: 4. CDR3 size: 13 residues. The V gene's germline CDR1 is MNHEY and CDR2 SVGAGI.

V gene TRBV7-3 combines with J gene TRBJ2-7, with 9 positions matching TRBD2. Germline CDR1 SGHTA, CDR2 FQGTGA. The CDR3 loop spans 15 amino acids. The V gene end was trimmed by 5 bases and the J gene end by 3 bases; junction bases not matched to a gene: 8. Written as DNA, the CDR3 is TGTGCCAGCAGCCCAGATAGCGGGGGCGACTACGAGCAGTACTTC. Amino acid sequence: CASSPDSGGDYEQYF. Looking up the rest from reference TRBV7-3 and TRBJ2-7 gives the full variable domain: GAGVSQTPSNKVTEKGKYVELRCDPISGHTALYWYRQSLGQGPEFLIYFQGTGAADDSGLPNDRFFAVRPEGSVSTLKIQRTERGDSAVYLCASSPDSGGDYEQYFGPGTRLTVT.

The genes are TRBV4-1 and TRBJ1-2, with TRBD1 matching 9 bases. CDR3 size: 14 residues. Germline CDR1 and CDR2: MGHRA and YSYEKL. V trimming: 4 bases; J trimming: 4 bases; junction bases outside the gene matches: 4. The DNA for the CDR3 is TGCGCCAGCAGCCTGGACAGGGGAGGCTATGGCTACACCTTC. It codes for CASSLDRGGYGYTF.

The chain carries TRBV7-8 and TRBJ2-1, with a possible D match to TRBD1 (5 bases). Germline lookup yields CDR1 SGHVS and CDR2 FQNEAQ. Trimming pared 5 bases from V and 5 bases from J, leaving 16 bases between. This CDR3 region has 15 residues. CDR3 in amino acids: CASSRRRVTDNEQFF. For the CDR3, the DNA is TGTGCCAGCAGCCGACGCAGGGTTACCGACAATGAGCAGTTCTTC.

The rearrangement uses TRBV2 and TRBJ2-5; 13 bases match TRBD2. The CDR3 loop spans 16 amino acids. From germline, CDR1 is SNHLY and CDR2 FYNNEI. Losses at the gene ends were 7 bases for V and 1 base for J; bases not matched to a gene: 6. The DNA of the CDR3 is TGTGCCAGCACCGGACTAGCGGGGGACCTCCAAGAGACCCAGTACTTC. It encodes CASTGLAGDLQETQYF.